Following are 10 T cell receptor beta chains from one sample sequenced in a study of T cells after yellow fever vaccination. TCRdb analysed the 5' RACE reads with MiXCR anew, one entry per CDR3 protein. This table has about 350,000 distinct CDR3 sequences, approximately 4% appearing once. The sample in question was PBMCs, obtained 5 days after the yellow fever booster vaccination. The receptors were sampled from a man younger than 35 who received the YFV17D yellow fever vaccine.

The chain is built from TRBV7-9 and TRBJ2-6; a possible D gene is TRBD1 (6 bases). This CDR3 region has 14 residues. Between the trimmed V and J ends, which lost 11 bases and 2 bases, there was a span of 13 bases. From germline, CDR1 is SEHNR and CDR2 FQNEAQ (reference sequence). The CDR3 DNA sequence: TGTGCCTATAGAACAGGGCCTGGGGCCAACGTCCTGACTTTC. As protein: CAYRTGPGANVLTF.

This clonotype was picked up a small number of times. V usage is TRBV12-3 or TRBV12-4 and J usage is TRBJ2-7, with 8 positions matching TRBD1. The CDR3 totals 14 residues. The V and J ends lost 5 bases and 2 bases, in that order; junction bases with no gene match: 5. CDR3 region: CASSHAGGTYEQYF. CDR3 coding DNA: TGTGCCAGCAGTCACGCAGGGGGCACCTACGAGCAGTACTTC.

This clonotype was seen more than once but under ten times. The chain has TRBV4-2 and TRBJ1-1; D gene uncertain. The CDR3 is made up of 15 amino acids. In germline, CDR1 is LGHNA, CDR2 YNFKEQ. Trimming removed 1 base at V and 1 base at J, with 10 bases between. CDR3 sequence (DNA): TGTGCCAGCAGCCAAGTGGCCGGGGAGAACACTGAAGCTTTCTTT. Its translation: CASSQVAGENTEAFF.

This clonotype was recorded a few times. The rearrangement links TRBV3-1 to TRBJ2-5, with TRBD2 as a possible D gene (6 bases). Trimming removed 4 bases at V and 7 bases at J, with 10 bases between. Germline V CDR1 and CDR2: LGHDT, YNNKEL (reference sequence). This CDR3 is built from 12 residues. CDR3 residues: CASSRGEGTQYF. CDR3 bases: TGTGCCAGCAGCCGGGGGGAAGGGACCCAGTACTTC.

The CDR3 coding sequence is TGTGCCAGCTCACCAGGGACTAGCGGGGGGCCCTCCTACAATGAGCAGTTCTTC. This gives the protein CASSPGTSGGPSYNEQFF. The rearrangement joins TRBV18 to TRBJ2-1; 15 bases agree with TRBD2. With 2 bases clipped from V and 0 bases from J, the junction kept 2 bases outside the gene matches. The CDR3 contains 18 residues. The germline V gene encodes CDR1 KGHSH and CDR2 LQKENI.

This clonotype was seen at least ten times. The J gene is TRBJ2-3, the V gene TRBV20-1; 9 bases are shared with TRBD2. The CDR3 runs to 16 residues. Germline-derived CDR1 and CDR2 are DFQATT and SNEGSKA (reference sequence). J was trimmed by 4 bases and V by 0 bases; bases with no gene match: 8. CDR3 residues: CSARDIASGDADTQYF. The CDR3 nucleotides read TGCAGTGCTAGAGATATAGCTAGCGGGGATGCAGATACGCAGTATTTT.

This clonotype was counted only a few times. This rearrangement joins TRBV7-9 to TRBJ2-3, with TRBD1 identical over 8 bases. This CDR3 contains 13 residues. V gave up 5 bases and J gave up 4 bases; unmatched junction bases: 2. Germline V gene sequence: CDR1 SEHNR, CDR2 FQNEAQ (reference sequence). The CDR3: CASSQGAADTQYF. The CDR3, as DNA: TGTGCCAGCAGCCAGGGGGCGGCAGATACGCAGTATTTT. Looking up the rest from reference TRBV7-9 and TRBJ2-3 gives the full variable domain: DTGVSQNPRHKITKRGQNVTFRCDPISEHNRLYWYRQTLGQGPEFLTYFQNEAQLEKSRLLSDRFSAERPKGSFSTLEIQRTEQGDSAMYLCASSQGAADTQYFGPGTRLTVL.

This clonotype was seen a handful of times. The chain joins TRBV7-9 to TRBJ2-3, with D maybe TRBD1 (5 bases). The V gene's germline CDR1 is SEHNR and CDR2 FQNEAQ (reference sequence). V gave up 4 bases and J gave up 2 bases, with 22 bases separating them. The CDR3 length is 18 residues. CDR3 nucleotides: TGTGCCAGCAGCTCGATTCGTTCGGACACTCAGTTCACAGATACGCAGTATTTT. This sequence encodes CASSSIRSDTQFTDTQYF.

This clonotype was recorded many times. The chain couples TRBV6-1 to TRBJ2-3, with 9 bases lining up with TRBD2. J lost 4 bases, V lost 2 bases, and 4 bases had no gene match. The CDR3 covers 15 residues. The V gene's germline CDR1 is MNHNS and CDR2 SASEGT. The CDR3 sequence: CASSEKSSGADTQYF. The CDR3, as DNA: TGTGCCAGCAGTGAAAAATCTAGCGGGGCAGATACGCAGTATTTT.

The rearrangement uses TRBV30 and TRBJ1-1; D is uncertain. Trimming took off 3 bases at V and 3 bases at J, with 17 bases between the two ends. This CDR3 comprises 15 residues. Germline V CDR1 and CDR2: GTSNPN, SVGIG (reference sequence). The CDR3 region has the DNA TGTGCCTGGAGCCCCTTAGTTCGCGGGGACACTGAAGCTTTCTTT. This encodes CAWSPLVRGDTEAFF.